This T cell receptor (beta chain) is drawn from a study of immune evolution from preneoplasia to lung adenocarcinoma (dated by TCRdb to 2020 to 2022). The study in broad terms: HLA loss of heterozygosity was observed in roughly 6.8%, 16% and 36% of AIS, MIA and ADC lesions, respectively, and was not observed in any AAH lesions. A total of 45 to 55 patients contributed TCR sequencing data. The overall cohort was made up of nearly 55 patients with pulmonary nodules who had surgical resection. According to the study, roughly 100 samples were used for TCR sequencing. Immune contexture across lung adenocarcinoma precursors and invasive adenocarcinoma was profiled using immune gene expression, TCR sequencing and multiplex immunofluorescence. Class I HLA alleles were inferred from exome data with POLYSOLVER, and allele-specific HLA loss was detected with LOHHLA. The immune data were integrated with whole exome sequencing and methylation data obtained from the same cohort of nodules. Sample size was determined by specimen availability and not by a prior power calculation. Resected precursor lesions (AAH, AIS, MIA) and invasive adenocarcinomas were each compared against paired morphologically normal lung tissue.

The patients had resection in Japan or China between the mid-2010s and the late 2010s. The histologic diagnosis of each case was independently confirmed on H&E slides by two lung cancer pathologists. Premalignant or tumor cells were enriched for nucleic acid extraction by macro-dissection performed after pathologic assessment. DNA was isolated from FFPE tissue using the AllPrep DNA/RNA FFPE Kit. Per the germline V gene, SGDLS is the CDR1 and YYNGEE is the CDR2. The CDR3 has 14 amino acids, counting the end cysteine and phenylalanine. The only DNA kept is the CDR3, 42 bases in frame from the first base. V lost 3 bases and J lost 9 bases; the stretch between them is 18 bases long. Overall results and qualifications from the work: Top T cell clone frequencies were highest in normal lung and appeared to decrease progressively from AAH through AIS, MIA and invasive adenocarcinoma. Because all patients were from Japan and China, applicability to Western populations was uncertain. The findings were based on association rather than direct causation, and larger cohorts with long-term follow-up and longitudinal biopsies were deemed needed. The highest clonality was observed in normal lung, whereas higher T cell density and diversity but lower clonality appeared to be present in later-stage lesions. KRAS-mutant nodules showed the highest T cell clonality compared with EGFR-mutant or double wild-type lesions.

About this clone: Which antigen it targets is not known. No much larger clone exists at a distance of one base, and base qualities are not known.

The immunoSEQ hsTCRbeta Kit was used to sequence TCR beta CDR3 regions from DNA. From the authors' description of their analysis: TCR sequencing data were analysed with the ImmunoSEQ Analyzer. T cell clonality was defined as 1 minus Pielou's evenness, calculated on productive rearrangements. T cell diversity was measured with the inverse Simpson index on productive templates. T cell density was expressed as TCR beta template counts normalized to usable DNA, with usable DNA estimated by amplifying and sequencing housekeeping genes. Two-sided Kruskal-Wallis tests were used to compare TCR metrics between histologic stages. This is the immuneACCESS table as TCRdb keeps it, with only in-frame sequences that have V and J called. A part of the clones is gone; compared with another copy, unresolved V genes explain less than half, and the rest is unexplained. The DNA gave D and trimming, while V, J and clone size come from that table. Recorded for this sample are under 4,500 clones; approximately 80% of them occurred a single time. Of the sample, 11% to 15% is held by the ten largest clones.

The sequenced sample was FFPE minimally invasive lung adenocarcinoma tissue. Explained via the paper, the cell subset or site label denotes: micro-invasive lung adenocarcinoma (MIA). The TCR comes from a person aged 55-80 years with lung adenocarcinoma. The rearrangement joined TRBV9 to TRBJ2-5, with TRBD2 tentatively as D gene (6 bases match). The CDR3 region has the sequence CASSASGTSSSQYF. The DNA sequence follows: TGTGCCAGCAGCGCATCCGGGACTTCGTCGTCCCAGTACTTC.